This T cell receptor beta chain was retrieved from a study of T-cell memory formation after mild COVID-19. Whole-study results and caveats: Contracting clones, day 15 to 85, had balanced CD4/CD8, and later expanders favored CD4+. Pre-infection memory already had some responding clones, implying cross-reactive memory joined. Researchers could not confirm that second-wave clones peaking on day 37 targeted SARS-CoV-2.

Concerning this clonotype itself: Its antigen is as yet unknown.

A single record per CDR3 protein comes from TCRdb applying MiXCR to the 5' RACE reads. The sample contains hundreds of thousands of distinct CDR3 sequences, over 15% of which appear only once. V shed 2 bases and J shed 1 base, with 9 bases lying between them. CDR1 is SGHKS and CDR2 is YYEKEE in the germline V gene (reference sequence). The CDR3 covers 14 residues. This clonotype was sampled from a man between 18 and 35 years old who had mild COVID-19 (a few samples of this study predate the infection). Cell type and time point are not known. What was sequenced was PBMCs or a T cell subset sorted from them (not recorded which). This rearrangement joins TRBV5-5 to TRBJ1-1, with D uncertain. Here the CDR3 reads CASSLAYGNTEAFF. CDR3 nucleotides: TGTGCCAGCAGCTTAGCGTACGGGAACACTGAAGCTTTCTTT.